The T cell receptor beta chain under discussion was sequenced for a study of T cell repertoires in cytomegalovirus infection. General observations from the study: The cumulative frequency of public TCR beta families distinguished individuals who carried CMV together with the relevant HLA. Within the response measured ex vivo, HLA-C-restricted CMV-specific TCR beta clonotypes were dominant.

Details on this clonotype: Its target is not known.

TCRdb fed the reads into MiXCR, producing one record per CDR3 protein. The data hold nearly 650,000 distinct CDR3 sequences, with roughly 26% observed a single time. Germline CDR1 is MNHEY and CDR2 is SMNVEV (reference sequence). The CDR3 contains 8 residues. The chain recombines TRBV27 with TRBJ2-5, with D hard to call. This clonotype was obtained from a human donor in good health (CMV status not recorded). Some clones in this sample may be carry-over from other donors' samples. Sequencing used CD8+ T cells from PBMCs. The CDR3 sequence is CVGETQYF. The CDR3 DNA reads TGTGTCGGAGAGACCCAGTACTTC.